This T cell receptor (beta chain) emerged from a study of CD8 T cells in ankylosing spondylitis. TCR beta libraries were made by quantitative 5'-RACE with molecular barcodes. One entry per CDR3 protein results from TCRdb running MiXCR on the 5' RACE reads. The sample has approximately 17,000 distinct CDR3 sequences, around 8% seen once. Findings of the study overall: Existing reports had already noted some motif variants in reactive arthritis synovial fluid and blood. Significant enrichment of disease-linked clones was reported in matched ankylosing spondylitis synovial fluid. What appeared characteristic of ankylosing spondylitis blood was a TCR beta motif of fewer than ten highly homologous variants.

In germline, CDR1 is DFQATT, CDR2 SNEGSKA (reference sequence). Unmatched junction bases numbered 3, after V lost 5 bases and J lost 6 bases. The CDR3 length is 14 residues. As for this clonotype: Its antigen is not known.

The receptor was derived from a male donor with ankylosing spondylitis or in good health (not recorded which). The sequenced material came from blood. The genes are TRBV20-1 and TRBJ2-1; 14 nucleotides align to TRBD2. CDR3 in amino acids: CSAGGTSGGNEQFF. The CDR3 region has the DNA TGCAGTGCTGGCGGGACTAGCGGGGGCAATGAGCAGTTCTTC.